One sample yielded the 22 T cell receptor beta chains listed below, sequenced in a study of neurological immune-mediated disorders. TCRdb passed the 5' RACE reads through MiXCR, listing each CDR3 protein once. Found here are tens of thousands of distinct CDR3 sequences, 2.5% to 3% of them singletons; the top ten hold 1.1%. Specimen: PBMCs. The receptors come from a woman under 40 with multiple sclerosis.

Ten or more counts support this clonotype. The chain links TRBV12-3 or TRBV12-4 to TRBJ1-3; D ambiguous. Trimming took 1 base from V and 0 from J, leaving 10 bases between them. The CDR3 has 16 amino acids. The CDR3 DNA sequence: TGTGCCAGCAGTTTAGGGGCCTCCTTCTCTGGAAACACCATATATTTT. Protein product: CASSLGASFSGNTIYF.

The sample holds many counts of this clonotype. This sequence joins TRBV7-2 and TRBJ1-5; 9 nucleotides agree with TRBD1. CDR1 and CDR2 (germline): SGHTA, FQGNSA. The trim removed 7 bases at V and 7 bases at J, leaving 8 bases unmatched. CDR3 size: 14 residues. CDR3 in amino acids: CASTLGTGYQPQHF. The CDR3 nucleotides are TGTGCCAGCACCCTAGGGACAGGGTACCAGCCCCAGCATTTT.

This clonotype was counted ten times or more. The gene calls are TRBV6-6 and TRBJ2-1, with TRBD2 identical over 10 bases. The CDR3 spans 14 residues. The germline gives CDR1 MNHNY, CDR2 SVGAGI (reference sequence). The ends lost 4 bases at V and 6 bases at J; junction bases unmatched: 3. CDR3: CASSSEREGNEQFF. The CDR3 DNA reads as TGTGCCAGCAGTTCCGAGCGGGAGGGCAATGAGCAGTTCTTC.

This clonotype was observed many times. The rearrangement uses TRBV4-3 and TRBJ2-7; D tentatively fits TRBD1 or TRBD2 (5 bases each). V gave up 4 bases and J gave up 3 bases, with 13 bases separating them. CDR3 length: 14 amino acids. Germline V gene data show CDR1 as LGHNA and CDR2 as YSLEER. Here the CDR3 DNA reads TGCGCCAGCAGCCCCAGGGACGGTAACTACGAGCAGTACTTC. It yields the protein CASSPRDGNYEQYF.

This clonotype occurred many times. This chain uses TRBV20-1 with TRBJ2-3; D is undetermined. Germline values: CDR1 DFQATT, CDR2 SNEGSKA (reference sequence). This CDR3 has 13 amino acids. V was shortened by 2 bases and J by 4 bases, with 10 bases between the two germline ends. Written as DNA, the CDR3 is TGCAGTGCTAGAACGGACGCCGCAGATACGCAGTATTTT. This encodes CSARTDAADTQYF.

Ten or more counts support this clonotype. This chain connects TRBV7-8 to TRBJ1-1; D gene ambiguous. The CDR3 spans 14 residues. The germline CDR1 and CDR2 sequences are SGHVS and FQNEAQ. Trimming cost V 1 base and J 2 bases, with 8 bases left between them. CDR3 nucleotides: TGTGCCAGCAGCTTAGTGGGAGGAAACACTGAAGCTTTCTTT. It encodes CASSLVGGNTEAFF.

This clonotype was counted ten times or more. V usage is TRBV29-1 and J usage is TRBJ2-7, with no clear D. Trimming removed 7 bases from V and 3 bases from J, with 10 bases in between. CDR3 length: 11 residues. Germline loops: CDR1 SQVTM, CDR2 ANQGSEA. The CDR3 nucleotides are TGCAGCGCAAGACACTACTACGAGCAGTACTTC. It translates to CSARHYYEQYF.

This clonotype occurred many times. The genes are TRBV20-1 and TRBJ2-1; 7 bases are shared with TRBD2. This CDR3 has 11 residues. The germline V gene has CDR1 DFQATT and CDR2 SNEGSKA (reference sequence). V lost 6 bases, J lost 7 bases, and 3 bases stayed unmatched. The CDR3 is CSAWGGNEQFF. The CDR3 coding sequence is TGCAGTGCCTGGGGGGGTAATGAGCAGTTCTTC.

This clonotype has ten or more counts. This CDR3 reads CASRSTGGKTSSRYNEQFF. The DNA for the CDR3 is TGTGCCAGCAGGTCGACAGGGGGTAAGACTAGCTCAAGATACAATGAGCAGTTCTTC. The chain is built from TRBV7-2 and TRBJ2-1; 9 bases match TRBD1. Germline-derived CDR1 and CDR2 are SGHTA and FQGNSA. The CDR3 spans 19 residues. The V and J ends lost 6 bases and 4 bases, in that order; junction bases with no gene match: 19. Full variable domain (remainder filled in from reference TRBV7-2 and TRBJ2-1): GAGVSQSPSNKVTEKGKDVELRCDPISGHTALYWYRQSLGQGLEFLIYFQGNSAPDKSGLPSDRFSAERTGGSVSTLTIQRTQQEDSAVYLCASRSTGGKTSSRYNEQFFGPGTRLTVL.

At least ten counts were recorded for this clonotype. CDR3 bases: TGCGCCAGCAGCCCACTCAGAGAGGGCTTGAACACTGAAGCTTTCTTT. Encoded protein: CASSPLREGLNTEAFF. V and J are TRBV10-2 and TRBJ1-1; D is unclear. Germline V gene sequence: CDR1 WSHSY, CDR2 SAAADI. This CDR3 region has 16 residues. Trimming pared 6 bases from V and 0 bases from J, leaving 17 bases between.

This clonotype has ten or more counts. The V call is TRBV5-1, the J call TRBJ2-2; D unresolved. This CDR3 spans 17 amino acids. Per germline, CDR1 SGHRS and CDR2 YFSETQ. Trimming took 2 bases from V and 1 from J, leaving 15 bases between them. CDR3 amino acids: CASSLDPRNGNTGELFF. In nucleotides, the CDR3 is TGCGCCAGCAGCTTAGATCCTAGGAACGGGAACACCGGGGAGCTGTTTTTT.

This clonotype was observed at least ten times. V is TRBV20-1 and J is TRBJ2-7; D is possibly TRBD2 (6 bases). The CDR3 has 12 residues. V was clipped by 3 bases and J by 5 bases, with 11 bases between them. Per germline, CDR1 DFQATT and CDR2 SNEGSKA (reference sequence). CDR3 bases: TGCAGTGCTAGTGTCGGGACTCACGAGCAGTACTTC. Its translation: CSASVGTHEQYF.

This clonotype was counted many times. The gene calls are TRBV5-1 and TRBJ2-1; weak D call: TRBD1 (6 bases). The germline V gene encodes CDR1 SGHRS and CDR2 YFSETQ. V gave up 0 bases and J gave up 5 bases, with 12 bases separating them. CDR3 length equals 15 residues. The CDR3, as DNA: TGCGCCAGCAGCTTGGGGGACACGGCTAACAATGAGCAGTTCTTC. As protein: CASSLGDTANNEQFF.

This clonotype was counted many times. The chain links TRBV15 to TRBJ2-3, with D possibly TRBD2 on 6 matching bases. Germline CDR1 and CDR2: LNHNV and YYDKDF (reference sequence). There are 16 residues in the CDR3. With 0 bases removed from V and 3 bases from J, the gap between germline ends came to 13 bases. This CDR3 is CATSRDRGVGTDTQYF. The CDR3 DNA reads TGTGCCACCAGCAGAGATCGCGGGGTGGGGACAGATACGCAGTATTTT.

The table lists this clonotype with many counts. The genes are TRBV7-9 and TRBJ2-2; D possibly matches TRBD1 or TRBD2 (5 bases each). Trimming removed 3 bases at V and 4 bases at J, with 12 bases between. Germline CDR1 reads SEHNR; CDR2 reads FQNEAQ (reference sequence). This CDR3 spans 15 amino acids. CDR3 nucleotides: TGTGCCAGCAGCTTTGGTCGGGGCGGCACCGGGGAGCTGTTTTTT. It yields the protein CASSFGRGGTGELFF. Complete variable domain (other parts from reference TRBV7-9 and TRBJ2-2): DTGVSQNPRHKITKRGQNVTFRCDPISEHNRLYWYRQTLGQGPEFLTYFQNEAQLEKSRLLSDRFSAERPKGSFSTLEIQRTEQGDSAMYLCASSFGRGGTGELFFGEGSRLTVL.

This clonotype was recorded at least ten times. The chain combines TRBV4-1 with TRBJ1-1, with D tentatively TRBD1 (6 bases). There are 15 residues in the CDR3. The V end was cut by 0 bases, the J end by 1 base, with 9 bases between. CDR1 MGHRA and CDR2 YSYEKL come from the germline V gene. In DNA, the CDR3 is TGCGCCAGCAGCCAAGAAAAGACAGGGAACACTGAAGCTTTCTTT. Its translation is CASSQEKTGNTEAFF.

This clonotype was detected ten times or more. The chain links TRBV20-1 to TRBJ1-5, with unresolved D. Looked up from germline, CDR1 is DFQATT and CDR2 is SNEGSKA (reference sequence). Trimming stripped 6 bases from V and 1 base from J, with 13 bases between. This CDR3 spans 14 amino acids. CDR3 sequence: CSAKDYSSNQPQHF. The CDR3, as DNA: TGCAGTGCCAAGGATTACTCCAGCAATCAGCCCCAGCATTTT.

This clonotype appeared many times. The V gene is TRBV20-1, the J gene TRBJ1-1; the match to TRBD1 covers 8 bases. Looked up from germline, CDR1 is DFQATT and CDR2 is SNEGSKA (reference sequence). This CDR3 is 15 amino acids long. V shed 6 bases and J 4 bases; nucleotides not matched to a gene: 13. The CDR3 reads CSAQYRGRGLTEAFF. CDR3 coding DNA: TGCAGTGCCCAATATCGGGGCAGGGGGCTCACTGAAGCTTTCTTT.

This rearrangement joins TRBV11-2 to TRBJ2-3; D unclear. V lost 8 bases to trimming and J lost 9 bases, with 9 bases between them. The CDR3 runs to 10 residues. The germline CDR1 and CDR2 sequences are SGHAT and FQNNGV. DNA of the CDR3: TGTGCCAGCGGGCCCATGACGCAGTATTTT. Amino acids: CASGPMTQYF.

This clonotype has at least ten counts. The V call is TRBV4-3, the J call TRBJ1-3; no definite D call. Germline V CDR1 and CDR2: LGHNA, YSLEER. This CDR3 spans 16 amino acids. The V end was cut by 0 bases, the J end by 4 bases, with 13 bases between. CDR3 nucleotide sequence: TGCGCCAGCAGCCAAGATGTAAGGATTCGGGGAAACACCATATATTTT. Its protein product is CASSQDVRIRGNTIYF.

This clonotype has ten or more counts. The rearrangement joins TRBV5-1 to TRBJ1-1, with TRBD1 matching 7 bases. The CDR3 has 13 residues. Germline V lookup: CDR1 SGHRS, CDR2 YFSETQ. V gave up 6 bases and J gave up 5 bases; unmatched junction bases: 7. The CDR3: CASTRQGGTEAFF. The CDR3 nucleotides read TGCGCCAGCACCCGACAGGGCGGGACTGAAGCTTTCTTT.

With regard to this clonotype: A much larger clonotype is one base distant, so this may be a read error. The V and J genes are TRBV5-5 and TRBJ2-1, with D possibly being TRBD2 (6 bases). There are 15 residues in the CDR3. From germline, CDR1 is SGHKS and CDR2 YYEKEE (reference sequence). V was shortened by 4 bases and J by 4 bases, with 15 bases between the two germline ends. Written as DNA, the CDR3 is TGTGCCAGCAGCGTGAGGTCGGGAGTTTACAATGAGCAGTTCTTC. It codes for CASSVRSGVYNEQFF.